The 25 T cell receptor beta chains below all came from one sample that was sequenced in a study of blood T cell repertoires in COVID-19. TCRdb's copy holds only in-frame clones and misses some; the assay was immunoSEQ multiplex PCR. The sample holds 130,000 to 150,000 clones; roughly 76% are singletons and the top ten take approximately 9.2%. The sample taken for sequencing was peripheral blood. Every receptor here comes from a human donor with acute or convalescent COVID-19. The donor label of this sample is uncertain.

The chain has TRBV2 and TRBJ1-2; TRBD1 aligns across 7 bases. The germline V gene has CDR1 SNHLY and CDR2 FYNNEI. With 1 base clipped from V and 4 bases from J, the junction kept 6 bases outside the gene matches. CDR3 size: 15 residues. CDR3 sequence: CASSEEGRGIYGYTF. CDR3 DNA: TGTGCCAGCAGTGAAGAAGGCAGGGGGATCTATGGCTACACCTTC.

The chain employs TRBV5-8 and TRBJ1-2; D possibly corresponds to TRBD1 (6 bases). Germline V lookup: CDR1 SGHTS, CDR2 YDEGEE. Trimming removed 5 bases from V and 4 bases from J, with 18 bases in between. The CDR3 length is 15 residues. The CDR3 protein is CASRDGQRKTYGYTF. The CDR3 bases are TGTGCCAGCAGGGACGGACAGCGGAAGACCTATGGCTACACCTTC.

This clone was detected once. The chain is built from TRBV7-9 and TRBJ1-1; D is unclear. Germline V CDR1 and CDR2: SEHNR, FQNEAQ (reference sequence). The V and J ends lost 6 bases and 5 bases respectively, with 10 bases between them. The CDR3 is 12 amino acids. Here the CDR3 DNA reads TGTGCCAGCAGGTCCCGAGGGACTGAAGCTTTCTTT. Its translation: CASRSRGTEAFF.

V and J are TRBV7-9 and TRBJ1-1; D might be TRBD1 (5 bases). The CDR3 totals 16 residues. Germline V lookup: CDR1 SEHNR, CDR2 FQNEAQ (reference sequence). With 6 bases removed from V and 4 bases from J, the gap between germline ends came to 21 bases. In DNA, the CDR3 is TGTGCCAGCAGAGGGAACGGGGGATTTAGTTCCACTGAAGCTTTCTTT. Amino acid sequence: CASRGNGGFSSTEAFF.

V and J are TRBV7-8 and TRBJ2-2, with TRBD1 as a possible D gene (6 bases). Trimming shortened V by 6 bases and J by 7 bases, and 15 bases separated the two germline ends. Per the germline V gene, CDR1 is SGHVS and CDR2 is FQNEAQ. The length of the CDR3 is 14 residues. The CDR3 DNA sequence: TGTGCCAGCAGTGAGCAGGGGCGAGTCGGGGAGCTGTTTTTT. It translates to CASSEQGRVGELFF.

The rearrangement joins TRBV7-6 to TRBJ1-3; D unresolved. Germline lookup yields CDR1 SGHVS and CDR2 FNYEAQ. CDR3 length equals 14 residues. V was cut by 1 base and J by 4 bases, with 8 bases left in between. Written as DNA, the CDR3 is TGTGCCAGCAGCTTAGGCGGATCAGGAAACACCATATATTTT. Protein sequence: CASSLGGSGNTIYF.

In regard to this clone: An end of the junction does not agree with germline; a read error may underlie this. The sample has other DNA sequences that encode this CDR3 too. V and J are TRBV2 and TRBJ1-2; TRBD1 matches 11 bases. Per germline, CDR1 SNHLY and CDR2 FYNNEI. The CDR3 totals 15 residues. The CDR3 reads CASTLRTGGDYGYTF. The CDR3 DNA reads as TGTGCTAGCACCCTCCGGACAGGGGGCGACTATGGCTACACCTTC.

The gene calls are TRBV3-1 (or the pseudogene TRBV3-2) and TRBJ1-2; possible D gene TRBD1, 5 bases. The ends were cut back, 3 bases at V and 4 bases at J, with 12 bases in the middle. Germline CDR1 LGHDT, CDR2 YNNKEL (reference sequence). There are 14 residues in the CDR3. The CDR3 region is CASSHNAGIYGYTF. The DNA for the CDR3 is TGTGCCAGCAGCCATAATGCAGGGATCTATGGCTACACCTTC.

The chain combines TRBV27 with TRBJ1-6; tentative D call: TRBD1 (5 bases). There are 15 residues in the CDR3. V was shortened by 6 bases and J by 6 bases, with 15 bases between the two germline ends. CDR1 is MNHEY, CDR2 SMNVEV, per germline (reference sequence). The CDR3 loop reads CASRRDSHFNSPLHF. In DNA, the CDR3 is TGTGCCAGCAGACGAGACAGCCACTTTAATTCACCCCTCCACTTT.

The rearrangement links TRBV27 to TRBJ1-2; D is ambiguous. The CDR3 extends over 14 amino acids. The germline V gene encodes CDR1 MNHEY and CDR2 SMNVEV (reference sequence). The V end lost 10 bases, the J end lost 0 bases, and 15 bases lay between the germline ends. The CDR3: CATRTRLTNYGYTF. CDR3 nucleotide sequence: TGTGCCACCAGGACGAGACTTACTAACTATGGCTACACCTTC.

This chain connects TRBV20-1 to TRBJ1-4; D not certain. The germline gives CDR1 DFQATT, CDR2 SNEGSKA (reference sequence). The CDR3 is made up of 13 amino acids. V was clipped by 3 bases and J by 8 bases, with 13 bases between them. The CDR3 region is CSASKAVEEKLFF. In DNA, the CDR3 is TGCAGTGCTAGTAAGGCGGTGGAGGAAAAACTGTTTTTT.

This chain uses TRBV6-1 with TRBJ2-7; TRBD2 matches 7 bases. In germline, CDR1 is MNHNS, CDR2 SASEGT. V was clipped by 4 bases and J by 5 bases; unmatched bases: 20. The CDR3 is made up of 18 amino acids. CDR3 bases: TGTGCCAGCAGTGGTTCGTCCGGGACTATTTTCCGGTTGAACGAGCAGTACTTC. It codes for CASSGSSGTIFRLNEQYF.

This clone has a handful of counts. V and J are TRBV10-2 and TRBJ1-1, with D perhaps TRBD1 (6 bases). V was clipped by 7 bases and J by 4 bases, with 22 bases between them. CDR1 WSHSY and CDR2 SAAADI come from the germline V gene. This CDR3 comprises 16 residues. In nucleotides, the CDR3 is TGCGCCAGCAATGTTGCCCTTACAGGGCTTGGCACTGAAGCTTTCTTT. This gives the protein CASNVALTGLGTEAFF.

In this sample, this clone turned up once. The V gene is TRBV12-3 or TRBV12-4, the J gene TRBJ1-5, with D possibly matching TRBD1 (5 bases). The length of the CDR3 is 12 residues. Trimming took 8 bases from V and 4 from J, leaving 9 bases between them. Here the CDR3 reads CASREGNQPQHF. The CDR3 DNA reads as TGTGCCAGCCGGGAGGGGAATCAGCCCCAGCATTTT.

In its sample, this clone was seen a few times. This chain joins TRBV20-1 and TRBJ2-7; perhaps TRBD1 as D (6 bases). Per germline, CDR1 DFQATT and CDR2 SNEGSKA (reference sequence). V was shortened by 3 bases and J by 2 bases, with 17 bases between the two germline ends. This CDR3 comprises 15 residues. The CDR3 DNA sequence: TGCAGTGCTAGTCCGGCGAGGGGGTCCACCTACGAGCAGTACTTC. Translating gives CSASPARGSTYEQYF.

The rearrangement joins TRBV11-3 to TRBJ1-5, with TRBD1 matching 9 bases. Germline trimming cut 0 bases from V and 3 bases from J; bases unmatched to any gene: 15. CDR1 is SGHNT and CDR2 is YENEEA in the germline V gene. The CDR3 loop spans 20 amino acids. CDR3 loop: CASSLEGYPGTGRPNQPQHF. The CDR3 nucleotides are TGTGCCAGCAGCTTAGAGGGGTACCCCGGGACAGGGCGCCCCAATCAGCCCCAGCATTTT.

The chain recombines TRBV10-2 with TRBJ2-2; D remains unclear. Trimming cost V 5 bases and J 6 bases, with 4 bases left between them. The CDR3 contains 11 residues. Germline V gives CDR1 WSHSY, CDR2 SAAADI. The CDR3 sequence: CASSTAGELFF. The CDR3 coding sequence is TGCGCCAGCAGTACGGCCGGGGAGCTGTTTTTT.

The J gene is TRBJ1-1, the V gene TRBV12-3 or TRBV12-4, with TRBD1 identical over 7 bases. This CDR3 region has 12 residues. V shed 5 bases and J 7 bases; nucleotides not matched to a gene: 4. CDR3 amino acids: CASSPDRFEAFF. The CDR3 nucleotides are TGTGCCAGCAGTCCGGACAGGTTTGAAGCTTTCTTT.

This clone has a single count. CDR3 in amino acids: CASSSFYRVRVAKNIQYF. CDR3 in DNA: TGTGCCAGCAGCTCATTCTACAGGGTTCGGGTAGCCAAAAACATTCAGTACTTC. The chain uses TRBV5-6 and TRBJ2-4, with a possible D match to TRBD1 (6 bases). V gave up 3 bases and J gave up 0 bases, with 19 bases separating them. The CDR3 runs 18 residues. Per germline, CDR1 SGHDT and CDR2 YYEEEE. The full variable domain, completed using reference TRBV5-6 and TRBJ2-4, is DAGVTQSPTHLIKTRGQQVTLRCSPKSGHDTVSWYQQALGQGPQFIFQYYEEEERQRGNFPDRFSGHQFPNYSSELNVNALLLGDSALYLCASSSFYRVRVAKNIQYFGAGTRLSVL.

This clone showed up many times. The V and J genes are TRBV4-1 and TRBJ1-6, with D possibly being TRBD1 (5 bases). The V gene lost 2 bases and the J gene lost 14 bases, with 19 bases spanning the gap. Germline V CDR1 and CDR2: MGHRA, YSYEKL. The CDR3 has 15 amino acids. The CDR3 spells CASSQSRGESSTLHF. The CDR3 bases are TGCGCCAGCAGCCAATCTCGGGGGGAGTCGAGTACCCTCCACTTT.

CDR3 residues: CASSFGQGGNTIYF. As DNA, the CDR3 is TGCGCCAGCAGCTTCGGGCAGGGCGGAAACACCATATATTTT. The chain employs TRBV5-1 and TRBJ1-3; TRBD1 might be the D (5 bases). The CDR3 is made up of 14 amino acids. Germline lookup yields CDR1 SGHRS and CDR2 YFSETQ. Trimming took 2 bases from V and 4 from J, leaving 10 bases between them.

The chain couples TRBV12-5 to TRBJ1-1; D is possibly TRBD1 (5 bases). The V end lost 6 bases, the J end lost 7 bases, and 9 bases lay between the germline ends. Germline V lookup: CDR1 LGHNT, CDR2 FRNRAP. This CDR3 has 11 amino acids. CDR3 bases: TGTGCTAGTGGCTGGGGACTTGAAGCTTTCTTT. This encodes CASGWGLEAFF.

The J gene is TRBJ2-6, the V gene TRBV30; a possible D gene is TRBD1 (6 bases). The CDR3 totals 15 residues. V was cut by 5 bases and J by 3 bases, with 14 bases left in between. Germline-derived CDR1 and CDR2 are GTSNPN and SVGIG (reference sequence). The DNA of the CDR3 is TGTGCCTGGTCTGACCACAGGGTTGGGGCCAACGTCCTGACTTTC. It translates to CAWSDHRVGANVLTF.

The CDR3 DNA reads as TGTGCCAGCAGTCGGACAGGCAACTATGGCTACACCTTC. Protein product: CASSRTGNYGYTF. The rearrangement links TRBV6-5 to TRBJ1-2, with TRBD1 matching over 7 bases. CDR3 length: 13 residues. V was pared by 5 bases and J by 2 bases, with 2 bases of the junction left unmatched. Germline V lookup: CDR1 MNHEY, CDR2 SVGAGI.

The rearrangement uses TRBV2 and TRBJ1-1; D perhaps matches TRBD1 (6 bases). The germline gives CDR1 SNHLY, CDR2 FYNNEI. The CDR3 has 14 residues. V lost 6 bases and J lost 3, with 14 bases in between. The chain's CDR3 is CASRVGGADTEAFF. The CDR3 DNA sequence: TGTGCCAGCAGGGTAGGGGGGGCGGACACTGAAGCTTTCTTT.